This record looks at one TCR beta chain sequence and its context. This clonotype was found many times. Its antigen has not been determined. Base qualities were left out, and no much larger clone turns up one base away. The sample originates from a study of breast tumors, draining lymph nodes, adjacent tissues (dated by TCRdb to about 2016). Study-level background: In breast cancer patients, the study compared the TCR beta repertoires of tumor, adjacent nontumor tissue and axillary lymph nodes. The study was designed to assess the relationships and possible T-cell exchange between tumor, surrounding tissue and draining lymph node repertoires in human breast cancer.

Trimming accounts for 0 bases at V and 7 bases at J, while the number of junction bases matched to no gene is 11. The CDR3 contains 18 residues, cysteine and phenylalanine counted. The sequence is cut down to CDR3 DNA, 54 bases in frame from base 1. CDR1 and CDR2 were assigned from the germline V gene as MNHEY and SVGAGI. Sequencing used an Illumina HiSeq 2000. TCR beta chain libraries were generated through multiplex PCR amplification. The amplified TCR beta chain products were analyzed by high-throughput sequencing. Starting from the raw public reads, TCRdb applied fastp trimming at Q25, assembled clones with MiXCR and retained in-frame beta chains. Under each unique CDR3 protein, matching rows form one entry showing the most common genes and DNA. The sample data list 200,000 to 250,000 distinct CDR3 sequences, and roughly a third of these were observed just once. The ten top clones hold approximately 3.6% of the sample.

The axillary draining lymph nodes of breast cancer patients were the source of the lymph node samples. On the study overall, not on this receptor specifically: T-cell repertoire diversity in tumors was found to be lower than in lymph nodes but higher than in nontumor tissue, and preferential V and J gene usage was observed. The similarity between tumor and nontumor tissue repertoires was significantly greater in luminal-like breast cancer than in basal-like breast cancer. The study presented the conclusion that tumor T cells originate in lymph nodes as consistent with a hypothesis, not as something directly demonstrated. The data were considered consistent with the idea that most tumor T cells come from the lymph node and then expand in tumor tissue.

The sequence was obtained from a female donor with breast cancer. Some clones in this sample may be carry-over from other donors' samples. The V gene is TRBV6-5 and the J gene is TRBJ2-1, with 11 middle bases fitting TRBD2. The sample was axillary lymph node tissue. The DNA sequence is as follows: TGTGCCAGCAGTTACTCGATACTTAGCGGGGGGGCCCGGAATGAGCAGTTCTTC. Translated, it reads CASSYSILSGGARNEQFF.